Below, 2 T cell receptor beta chains from the same sample are listed, as sequenced in a study of blood T cell repertoires in COVID-19. The repertoire was sequenced with immunoSEQ multiplex PCR; TCRdb's copy has only in-frame clones and lacks some. The sample holds around 130,000 clones; more than 75% are singletons and the top ten take about a sixth. The material sequenced was peripheral blood. Source of these receptors: a woman aged 50 to 60 who had recovered from COVID-19.

The genes are TRBV5-5 and TRBJ1-5; D is ambiguous. The CDR3 loop spans 14 amino acids. V lost 1 base to trimming and J lost 2 bases, with 7 bases between them. CDR1 and CDR2 from the germline V gene are SGHKS and YYEKEE (reference sequence). CDR3 DNA sequence: TGTGCCAGCAGCTTGTATAATGGCAATCAGCCCCAGCATTTT. Protein sequence: CASSLYNGNQPQHF.

This rearrangement joins TRBV19 to TRBJ1-2; 7 positions agree with TRBD1. With V trimmed by 5 bases and J by 2 bases, 11 bases remained unmatched. Germline V gene lookup returns CDR1 LNHDA and CDR2 SQIVND (reference sequence). This CDR3 is built from 16 residues. CDR3 nucleotide sequence: TGTGCCAGTAGTTACTGGACAGGCCAAAGGAACTATGGCTACACCTTC. This gives the protein CASSYWTGQRNYGYTF.